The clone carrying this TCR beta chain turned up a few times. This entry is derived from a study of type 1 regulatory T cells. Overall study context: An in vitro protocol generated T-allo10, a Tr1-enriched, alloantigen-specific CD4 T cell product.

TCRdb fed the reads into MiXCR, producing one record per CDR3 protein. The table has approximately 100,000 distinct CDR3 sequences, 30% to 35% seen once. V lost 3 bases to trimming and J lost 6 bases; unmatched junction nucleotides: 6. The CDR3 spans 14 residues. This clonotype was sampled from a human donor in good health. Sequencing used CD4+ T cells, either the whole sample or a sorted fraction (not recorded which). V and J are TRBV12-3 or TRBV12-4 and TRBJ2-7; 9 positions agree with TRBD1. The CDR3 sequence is CASSFRDREIEQYF. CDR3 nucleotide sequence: TGTGCCAGCAGTTTTCGGGACAGGGAAATCGAGCAGTACTTC.